This passage covers 25 T cell receptor beta chains from one sample sequenced in a study of identical twins (dated by TCRdb to 2016 to 2018). Library creation used 5' RACE. Sequencing instrument: Illumina HiSeq 2000. TCRdb's own reprocessing of the public reads used fastp at Q25 and MiXCR and kept productive beta chains. Each CDR3 protein appears once, grouped with its most common genes and DNA. A total of around 160,000 distinct CDR3 sequences appear in this sample, around 3.5% of them only once. Around 8.1% of the sample belongs to the ten largest clones. Sequencing used memory T cells sorted from blood. The cell subset or site label, read with the paper, signifies: CD45RO+ enriched T cells. The receptors come from a young man in good health.

This clonotype was detected ten times or more. The CDR3 here is CASSDSAARSYNEQFF. In nucleotides, the CDR3 is TGTGCCAGCAGTGACAGCGCGGCCCGATCCTACAATGAGCAGTTCTTC. This rearrangement joins TRBV6-4 to TRBJ2-1; D remains ambiguous. The germline V gene encodes CDR1 MRHNA and CDR2 SNTAGT. The CDR3 totals 16 residues. V was shortened by 2 bases and J by 1 base, with 12 bases between the two germline ends.

This clonotype was detected many times. The chain joins TRBV7-9 to TRBJ2-1; 7 nucleotides align to TRBD2. CDR1 and CDR2 from the germline V gene are SEHNR and FQNEAQ (reference sequence). V dropped 8 bases and J dropped 0; count of bases not matched to a gene: 7. CDR3 size: 15 residues. CDR3 coding DNA: TGTGCCAGCGTAGAAGCGGGGCCCTCCTACAATGAGCAGTTCTTC. It is translated as CASVEAGPSYNEQFF.

At least ten counts were recorded for this clonotype. The J gene is TRBJ1-1, the V gene TRBV5-1; perhaps TRBD1 as D (6 bases). CDR1 and CDR2 (germline): SGHRS, YFSETQ. This CDR3 comprises 15 residues. Trimming took 2 bases from V and 3 from J, leaving 14 bases between them. The CDR3 DNA follows: TGCGCCAGCAGCTTAAATCGAAGGGGGGACACTGAAGCTTTCTTT. It yields the protein CASSLNRRGDTEAFF.

This clonotype has more than one count but fewer than ten. The genes are TRBV20-1 and TRBJ2-2, with 8 bases identical to TRBD1. CDR1 and CDR2 (germline): DFQATT, SNEGSKA (reference sequence). This CDR3 has 15 residues. The trim removed 2 bases at V and 1 base at J, leaving 3 bases unmatched. CDR3 region: CSARRQGMNTGELFF. For the CDR3, the DNA is TGCAGTGCTAGACGACAGGGGATGAACACCGGGGAGCTGTTTTTT.

This clonotype was detected many times. The CDR3 nucleotides are TGTGCCAGCAGCCCAAACAGGGCTGAGCAGTTCTTC. It codes for CASSPNRAEQFF. J is TRBJ2-1 and V is TRBV7-3; the D gene is possibly TRBD1 (6 bases). The length of the CDR3 is 12 residues. Trimming took off 5 bases at V and 9 bases at J, with 11 bases between the two ends. Looked up from germline, CDR1 is SGHTA and CDR2 is FQGTGA.

This clonotype was found many times. The V call is TRBV7-9, the J call TRBJ2-7, with D possibly matching TRBD1 (6 bases). V was clipped by 10 bases and J by 0 bases, with 16 bases between them. This CDR3 spans 14 amino acids. Germline CDR1 SEHNR, CDR2 FQNEAQ (reference sequence). In DNA, the CDR3 is TGTGCCATACAGGGCCGGACGAGCTCCTACGAGCAGTACTTC. It translates to CAIQGRTSSYEQYF.

A note on this clonotype: Given a much more abundant clone one base away, this may be a read error. In DNA, the CDR3 is TGTGCCAGCAGTTCTCCCACAGATACGCAGTATTTT. Amino acid sequence: CASSSPTDTQYF. J is TRBJ2-3 and V is TRBV28, with no clear D. The CDR3 length is 12 residues. The V and J ends lost 4 bases and 2 bases respectively, with 4 bases between them. The germline V gene has CDR1 MDHEN and CDR2 SYDVKM.

Many counts were recorded for this clonotype. The V and J genes are TRBV6-1 and TRBJ1-5; 7 nucleotides align to TRBD1. Germline values: CDR1 MNHNS, CDR2 SASEGT. The CDR3 is 14 amino acids. J gave up 7 bases and V 6 bases, and 9 bases lay outside the gene matches. CDR3 sequence reads: CASSMTGPSQPQHF. The CDR3 nucleotides read TGTGCCAGCAGCATGACAGGGCCCAGCCAGCCCCAGCATTTT.

The rearrangement uses TRBV18 and TRBJ2-5; no clear D gene. Germline V gene lookup returns CDR1 KGHSH and CDR2 LQKENI. The CDR3 covers 12 residues. V was trimmed by 3 bases and J by 10 bases, leaving 12 bases between them. The CDR3 sequence: CASSPGTWDQYF. In DNA, the CDR3 is TGTGCCAGCTCACCGGGAACCTGGGACCAGTACTTC.

This clonotype came up many times. This chain uses TRBV6-1 with TRBJ1-4, with TRBD1 matching over 7 bases. The junction had 4 bases not matched to a gene; V was cut back by 7 bases and J by 8 bases. CDR1 MNHNS and CDR2 SASEGT come from the germline V gene. The CDR3 runs 12 residues. The CDR3 coding sequence is TGTGCCAGCATGTGGACAGGCGAAAAACTGTTTTTT. This gives the protein CASMWTGEKLFF.

The gene calls are TRBV4-1 and TRBJ1-1, with D uncertain. Germline V gene lookup returns CDR1 MGHRA and CDR2 YSYEKL. The CDR3 runs 14 residues. The V gene lost 1 base and the J gene lost 5 bases, with 11 bases spanning the gap. CDR3 in DNA: TGCGCCAGCAGCCAAGTGGTAGGATTTACTGAAGCTTTCTTT. Translated: CASSQVVGFTEAFF.

The chain recombines TRBV19 with TRBJ2-5, with 7 nucleotides matching TRBD1. Looked up from germline, CDR1 is LNHDA and CDR2 is SQIVND (reference sequence). V dropped 5 bases and J dropped 7; count of bases not matched to a gene: 10. The CDR3 has 14 amino acids. CDR3 in amino acids: CASSEDRRYGTQYF. The CDR3 DNA is TGTGCCAGTAGTGAGGACAGGAGGTACGGGACCCAGTACTTC.

There are many counts of this clonotype. This chain connects TRBV5-6 to TRBJ2-3; D ambiguous. Deletions cut 1 base from V and 4 bases from J, with 10 bases between. Germline CDR1 is SGHDT and CDR2 is YYEEEE. CDR3 size: 14 residues. The CDR3 nucleotides are TGTGCCAGCAGCTTGTTGCTGGCTGCAGATACGCAGTATTTT. Its protein product is CASSLLLAADTQYF.

This clonotype occurred many times. The rearrangement joins TRBV20-1 to TRBJ1-5; TRBD1 is a possible D gene (6 bases). Germline values: CDR1 DFQATT, CDR2 SNEGSKA (reference sequence). CDR3 length: 14 amino acids. Trimming removed 7 bases from V and 6 bases from J, with 19 bases in between. CDR3 DNA: TGCAGTGTGAGACCCGCCCAGGGGAGTCAGCCCCAGCATTTT. It translates to CSVRPAQGSQPQHF.

For this clonotype: A much larger clone lies one base from this, so it may be a read error. V and J are TRBV9 and TRBJ2-1; 7 bases align to TRBD1. Germline assignment: CDR1 SGDLS and CDR2 YYNGEE. There are 12 residues in the CDR3. DNA for the CDR3: TGTGCCAGCAGCGCGACAGGGTATGAGCAGTTGTTC. It is translated as CASSATGYEQLF.

V gene TRBV3-1 combines with J gene TRBJ2-5, with a possible D match to TRBD1 (6 bases). From germline, CDR1 is LGHDT and CDR2 YNNKEL (reference sequence). Deletions cut 0 bases from V and 4 bases from J, with 15 bases between. There are 16 residues in the CDR3. The CDR3 loop reads CASSQEPMTGRETQYF. The CDR3 DNA follows: TGTGCCAGCAGCCAAGAGCCTATGACAGGTCGAGAGACCCAGTACTTC.

On this clonotype itself: A read error is possible here, since a much larger clone lies one base away. The genes are TRBV15 and TRBJ2-3; 8 nucleotides line up with TRBD1. Germline CDR1 and CDR2: LNHNV and YYDKDF (reference sequence). The CDR3 runs 15 residues. Here the CDR3 reads CDTSRGQGLTDTQYF. In DNA, the CDR3 is TGTGACACCAGCAGAGGACAGGGACTCACAGATACGCAGTATTTT.

The chain recombines TRBV7-7 with TRBJ2-3, with D perhaps assigned TRBD1 or TRBD2 (5 bases each). The CDR3 loop spans 16 amino acids. Germline loops: CDR1 SSHAT, CDR2 FNYEAQ (reference sequence). The germline V and J ends were trimmed by 1 base and 0 bases, with 11 bases remaining between them. Here the CDR3 reads CASSLGEGSSTDTQYF. The DNA of the CDR3 is TGTGCCAGCAGCTTAGGCGAGGGGTCTAGCACAGATACGCAGTATTTT. The complete variable domain, with remaining parts taken from reference TRBV7-7 and TRBJ2-3, reads GAGVSQSPRYKVTKRGQDVTLRCDPISSHATLYWYQQALGQGPEFLTYFNYEAQPDKSGLPSDRFSAERPEGSISTLTIQRTEQRDSAMYRCASSLGEGSSTDTQYFGPGTRLTVL.

This clonotype showed up many times. This chain links TRBV13 with TRBJ1-6; 8 bases fit TRBD1. The CDR3 consists of 14 residues. V was pared by 5 bases and J by 10 bases, with 7 bases of the junction left unmatched. The germline CDR1 and CDR2 sequences are PRHDT and FYEKMQ (reference sequence). CDR3 DNA sequence: TGTGCCAGCAGCCCGGACAGGGCGGGATCACCCCTCCACTTT. It specifies CASSPDRAGSPLHF.

This clonotype was found many times. The CDR3: CASSQLSGLYNEQFF. The DNA of the CDR3 is TGTGCCAGCAGCCAACTTAGCGGGCTATACAATGAGCAGTTCTTC. V gene TRBV4-2 combines with J gene TRBJ2-1; 7 bases map to TRBD2. V lost 2 bases to trimming and J lost 4 bases; unmatched junction nucleotides: 5. The CDR3 runs 15 residues. CDR1 and CDR2 (germline): LGHNA, YNFKEQ.

At least ten counts were recorded for this clonotype. The chain recombines TRBV27 with TRBJ2-2; no firm D call. Germline assignment: CDR1 MNHEY and CDR2 SMNVEV (reference sequence). V was cut by 3 bases and J by 6 bases, with 5 bases left in between. CDR3 size: 12 residues. CDR3 region: CASSFGPGELFF. CDR3 DNA: TGTGCCAGCAGTTTTGGGCCCGGGGAGCTGTTTTTT.

The V call is TRBV27, the J call TRBJ2-5; TRBD1 or TRBD2 may be the D gene (5 bases each). The germline gives CDR1 MNHEY, CDR2 SMNVEV (reference sequence). The V end lost 8 bases, the J end lost 5 bases, and 12 bases lay between the germline ends. This CDR3 contains 12 residues. CDR3 in DNA: TGTGCCAGCCGAGGGGATCGGGAGACCCAGTACTTC. Translation: CASRGDRETQYF.

This clonotype was found many times. The V and J genes are TRBV11-2 and TRBJ1-4, with TRBD1 matching 7 bases. There are 14 residues in the CDR3. Germline V lookup: CDR1 SGHAT, CDR2 FQNNGV. The V and J ends lost 5 bases and 7 bases, in that order; junction bases with no gene match: 7. The CDR3 region has the DNA TGTGCCAGCAGCCCACAGGGGTTCGGTGAAAAACTGTTTTTT. It translates to CASSPQGFGEKLFF.

This clonotype was seen at least ten times. The chain links TRBV14 to TRBJ2-1, with 11 bases identical to TRBD2. With 6 bases clipped from V and 3 bases from J, the junction kept 4 bases outside the gene matches. This CDR3 is 15 amino acids long. The V gene's germline CDR1 is SGHDN and CDR2 FVKESK. The CDR3 DNA reads as TGTGCCAGCAGACCCACTAGCGGGAGCTACAATGAGCAGTTCTTC. Its protein is CASRPTSGSYNEQFF.

This clonotype was picked up many times. The rearrangement joins TRBV6-2 or TRBV6-3 to TRBJ2-7; 9 bases align to TRBD2. The CDR3 sequence is 17 residues long. Trimming cost V 2 bases and J 2 bases; bases outside gene matches: 10. Germline V CDR1 and CDR2: MNHEY, SVGEGT. The CDR3, as DNA: TGTGCCAGCAGTTACCTGGAACTAGCGGGCACCACCTACGAGCAGTACTTC. Residues: CASSYLELAGTTYEQYF.